Listed below are T cell receptor beta chains from one sample, sequenced in a study of T cell changes during pregnancy in multiple sclerosis. Libraries were prepared by immunoSEQ multiplex PCR; TCRdb keeps only in-frame clonotypes and omits some of them. Found here are about 68,000 clones, 90% of them singletons; the top ten hold 1.5%. Sequences were derived from peripheral blood, sampled in the third trimester of pregnancy. The receptors here all came from a female donor with multiple sclerosis, enrolled in a pregnancy study. CDR3s include the opening cysteine and the closing phenylalanine or tryptophan. The D gene is left open where the match is weak. Clone size is given for some rows only: seen once, a few or many times, or a class if the clone is expanded.

.,TRBJ1-2,.,TRBV4-3,CASSQDRVTNYGYTF,TGCGCCAGCAGCCAAGATCGTGTAACTAACTATGGCTACACCTTC
.,TRBJ1-2,TRBD1,TRBV4-3,CASSQDRDRVVYTF,TGCGCCAGCAGCCAGGACCGGGACAGGGTTGTCTACACCTTC
.,TRBJ2-1,TRBD2,TRBV18,CASSSSMERGANEQFF,TGTGCCAGCTCATCATCTATGGAGCGGGGGGCGAATGAGCAGTTCTTC
.,TRBJ2-7,.,TRBV25-1,CASSGLPAGTYEQYF,TGTGCCAGCAGTGGACTACCAGCGGGTACCTACGAGCAGTACTTC
.,TRBJ2-6,.,TRBV6-5,CASSYQRSGANVLTF,TGTGCCAGCAGTTACCAGCGCTCTGGGGCCAACGTCCTGACTTTC
.,TRBJ1-2,TRBD1,TRBV9,CASSAYQGVGYTF,TGTGCCAGCAGCGCTTACCAGGGGGTTGGCTACACCTTC
.,TRBJ2-3,TRBD2,TRBV18,CASSPGTSGTYTDTQYF,TGTGCCAGCTCACCGGGGACTAGCGGGACGTACACAGATACGCAGTATTTT
.,TRBJ2-2,.,TRBV6-5,CASRQHGNTGELFF,TGTGCCAGCAGACAACATGGGAACACCGGGGAGCTGTTTTTT
.,TRBJ2-5,.,TRBV19,CASREFRGETQYF,TGTGCAAGCAGGGAATTTAGGGGAGAGACCCAGTACTTC
few,TRBJ1-1,.,TRBV23-1,CASSQLDWNTEAFF,TGCGCCAGCAGTCAATTGGACTGGAACACTGAAGCTTTCTTT
.,TRBJ2-5,TRBD2,TRBV6-1,CASSSSGSRETQYF,TGTGCCAGCAGCTCTAGCGGGAGTCGGGAGACCCAGTACTTC
.,TRBJ2-7,TRBD1,TRBV7-2,CASSYSGTGHYEQYF,TGTGCCAGCAGTTACAGCGGGACAGGGCACTACGAGCAGTACTTC
.,TRBJ2-5,TRBD2,TRBV4-1,CASSQGGLASETQYF,TGCGCCAGCAGCCAAGGGGGACTAGCCTCGGAGACCCAGTACTTC
.,TRBJ2-5,TRBD1,TRBV19,CASTGTAQETQYF,TGTGCCAGTACCGGGACAGCCCAAGAGACCCAGTACTTC
.,TRBJ2-5,.,TRBV5-1,CARRPAFQETQYF,TGCGCCCGCAGGCCAGCGTTCCAAGAGACCCAGTACTTC
few,TRBJ1-2,TRBD1,TRBV7-2,CASSDRQGNGYTF,TGTGCCAGCAGCGATAGACAGGGGAATGGCTACACCTTC
.,TRBJ2-2,TRBD1,TRBV7-8,CASSLGQGASGELFF,TGTGCCAGCAGCTTAGGACAGGGGGCGTCCGGGGAGCTGTTTTTT
.,TRBJ2-1,TRBD2,TRBV5-1,CASSLLGGGLDEQFF,TGCGCCAGCAGCTTGTTGGGCGGGGGTTTAGATGAGCAGTTCTTC
.,TRBJ1-1,TRBD1,TRBV13,CASSLIQGGEAFF,TGTGCCAGCAGCTTAATACAGGGGGGGGAAGCTTTCTTT
once,TRBJ2-1,TRBD2,TRBV30,CASGLAVSYNEQFF,TGTGCCTCGGGACTAGCGGTTTCCTACAATGAGCAGTTCTTC
.,TRBJ1-1,TRBD1,TRBV7-2,CASSLGPIRGHDTEAFF,TGTGCCAGCAGCTTAGGCCCTATCAGGGGGCACGACACTGAAGCTTTCTTT
.,TRBJ2-7,.,TRBV19,CASSRDNGPYEQYF,TGTGCCAGTAGTCGGGACAACGGCCCCTACGAGCAGTACTTC
.,TRBJ2-1,.,TRBV9,CASSVAGPTRNEQFF,TGTGCCAGCAGCGTAGCTGGCCCAACGCGGAATGAGCAGTTCTTC
.,TRBJ2-1,.,TRBV25-1,CASIGQLYNEQFF,TGTGCCAGCATAGGACAGCTTTACAATGAGCAGTTCTTC
.,TRBJ2-2,TRBD2,TRBV4-2,CASSPWGGTNTGELFF,TGTGCCAGCAGCCCTTGGGGGGGGACGAACACCGGGGAGCTGTTTTTT
.,TRBJ2-7,TRBD1,TRBV18,CASSGTDREYEQYF,TGTGCCAGCTCAGGGACGGACAGGGAGTACGAGCAGTACTTC
.,TRBJ1-4,TRBD1,TRBV6-1,CASSATGQALATNEKLFF,TGTGCCAGCAGTGCGACGGGACAGGCCCTGGCAACTAATGAAAAACTGTTTTTT
.,TRBJ2-7,.,TRBV19,CASSQSPMDTYYEQYF,TGTGCCAGTAGCCAATCTCCCATGGACACCTACTACGAGCAGTACTTC
.,TRBJ2-7,TRBD1,TRBV19,CASSIDNRGRPYEQYF,TGTGCCAGTAGTATAGATAACAGGGGGCGCCCCTACGAGCAGTACTTC
.,TRBJ1-2,.,TRBV18,CASSGGQDYGYTF,TGTGCCAGCTCCGGGGGGCAGGACTATGGCTACACCTTC
.,TRBJ2-7,.,TRBV5-1,CASSLGGYYEQYF,TGCGCCAGCAGCTTGGGGGGCTACTACGAGCAGTACTTC
.,TRBJ2-3,TRBD2,TRBV7-6,CASSLRGAGVDTQYF,TGTGCCAGCAGCCTCCGCGGAGCGGGAGTGGATACGCAGTATTTT
.,TRBJ2-7,TRBD2,TRBV19,CASSADRGGIDEQYF,TGTGCCAGTAGTGCCGACCGGGGAGGGATTGACGAGCAGTACTTC
.,TRBJ1-6,.,TRBV21-1,CASPRTVRGKVNSPLHF,TGTGCCAGCCCCAGAACTGTAAGGGGAAAGGTGAATTCACCCCTCCACTTT
once,TRBJ1-4,TRBD1,TRBV9,CASSAGQGAGVNEKLFF,TGTGCCAGCAGCGCCGGACAGGGGGCTGGAGTGAATGAAAAACTGTTTTTT
.,TRBJ1-1,.,TRBV28,CASSLSLTNTEAFF,TGTGCCAGCAGTTTAAGCTTGACAAACACTGAAGCTTTCTTT
.,TRBJ2-2,TRBD2,TRBV12-5,CASGLAGGSNTGELFF,TGTGCTAGTGGTTTGGCGGGGGGGTCAAACACCGGGGAGCTGTTTTTT
.,TRBJ1-2,.,TRBV30,CAWLSRNYGYTF,TGTGCCTGGTTAAGCAGGAACTATGGCTACACCTTC
few,TRBJ2-3,TRBD1,TRBV6-5,CASRVPGQGAEYF,TGTGCCAGCAGAGTTCCGGGACAGGGGGCAGAGTATTTT
.,TRBJ1-1,.,TRBV15,CATSREHRSFMNTEAFF,TGTGCCACCAGCAGAGAGCACAGAAGCTTTATGAACACTGAAGCTTTCTTT
.,TRBJ2-5,.,TRBV15,CATSPRILEQETQYF,TGTGCCACCAGCCCTCGTATCCTAGAGCAAGAGACCCAGTACTTC